These 6 T cell receptor beta chains share one sample of origin, sequenced in a study of cytomegalovirus exposure and HLA in healthy donors (dated by TCRdb to about 2017). Library generation was performed with the immunoSEQ multiplex PCR assay. For the multiplex PCR, a mixture combining 60 forward primers for TCR Vbeta segments and 13 reverse primers for TCR Jbeta segments was used. TCRdb provides this immuneACCESS table in a form limited to in-frame rearrangements. Some clones are lacking; in checked studies, under half of them reflect an unresolved V gene, and why the rest are absent is not known. The sample profile shows about 52,000 clones; approximately 72% of them were found once. The ten largest clones take up about 9.3% of the sample. The sequencing sample was made of PBMCs. The receptors come from a woman between 45 and 65 years old in good health and CMV-seronegative.

The rearrangement uses TRBV7-9 and TRBJ1-1; D not resolved. The germline V gene has CDR1 SEHNR and CDR2 FQNEAQ (reference sequence). The CDR3 has 17 residues. Trimming shortened V by 2 bases and J by 5 bases, and 21 bases separated the two germline ends. CDR3 residues: CASSLSLAGSSGTEAFF. In DNA, the CDR3 is TGTGCCAGCAGCTTATCGTTGGCGGGCTCGAGTGGGACTGAAGCTTTCTTT. Complete variable domain (other parts from reference TRBV7-9 and TRBJ1-1): DTGVSQNPRHKITKRGQNVTFRCDPISEHNRLYWYRQTLGQGPEFLTYFQNEAQLEKSRLLSDRFSAERPKGSFSTLEIQRTEQGDSAMYLCASSLSLAGSSGTEAFFGQGTRLTVV.

This clone has a handful of counts. This chain joins TRBV5-6 and TRBJ2-7, with a tentative D call TRBD2 (6 bases). This CDR3 spans 16 amino acids. V lost 3 bases and J 0 bases, leaving 16 bases between the germline ends. Germline assignment: CDR1 SGHDT and CDR2 YYEEEE. The CDR3 nucleotides read TGTGCCAGCAGCTACACCTCGGGGGAACACTCCTACGAGCAGTACTTC. Translating gives CASSYTSGEHSYEQYF. The whole variable domain, filled in from reference TRBV5-6 and TRBJ2-7, reads DAGVTQSPTHLIKTRGQQVTLRCSPKSGHDTVSWYQQALGQGPQFIFQYYEEEERQRGNFPDRFSGHQFPNYSSELNVNALLLGDSALYLCASSYTSGEHSYEQYFGPGTRLTVT.

The chain recombines TRBV6-1 with TRBJ1-2; D ambiguous. Trimming removed 4 bases at V and 5 bases at J, with 5 bases between. CDR1 MNHNS and CDR2 SASEGT come from the germline V gene. This CDR3 has 11 residues. Here the CDR3 DNA reads TGTGCCAGCAGTGTACAATATGGCTACACCTTC. The encoded protein is CASSVQYGYTF.

The chain joins TRBV7-9 to TRBJ1-4, with 7 bases lining up with TRBD1. Germline CDR1 is SEHNR and CDR2 is FQNEAQ (reference sequence). The V gene end was trimmed by 5 bases and the J gene end by 5 bases; junction bases not matched to a gene: 5. This CDR3 is built from 14 residues. The CDR3 nucleotides are TGTGCCAGCAGCACCGGGACAGAAAATGAAAAACTGTTTTTT. This codes for CASSTGTENEKLFF.

V and J are TRBV5-1 and TRBJ1-5; 7 bases are shared with TRBD1. CDR3 length equals 16 residues. The ends lost 0 bases at V and 8 bases at J; junction bases unmatched: 11. From germline, CDR1 is SGHRS and CDR2 YFSETQ. CDR3 protein: CASSLEPGQMGKPQHF. As DNA, the CDR3 is TGCGCCAGCAGCTTGGAACCGGGACAGATGGGCAAGCCCCAGCATTTT.

This clone was seen a few times. The chain employs TRBV7-2 and TRBJ1-2; D remains unclear. Germline V gene data show CDR1 as SGHTA and CDR2 as FQGNSA. Trimming left V 2 bases short and J 1 base short, with 5 bases between. The CDR3 has 13 amino acids. The CDR3 sequence is CASSLQDNYGYTF. The CDR3 DNA sequence: TGTGCCAGCAGCTTACAGGATAACTATGGCTACACCTTC.